This TCR beta chain emerged from a study of multiple sclerosis patients with progressive multifocal leukoencephalopathy. Some clones are missing from TCRdb's copy, which holds only in-frame ones; the method was immunoSEQ multiplex PCR. The sample carries approximately 27,000 clones, more than 70% recorded once. Deletions cut 7 bases from V and 0 bases from J, with 13 bases between. CDR3 length: 15 residues. The germline gives CDR1 MNHNS, CDR2 SASEGT. Time point defined: time of PML onset. The starting material was PBMCs, obtained from a patient treated with natalizumab. The rearrangement uses TRBV6-1 and TRBJ1-5; unclear D gene. The source is a woman aged 30 to 39 with progressive multifocal leukoencephalopathy. CDR3 DNA sequence: TGTGCCAGCACCCCGGGTCAGTATAGCAATCAGCCCCAGCATTTT. Protein sequence: CASTPGQYSNQPQHF.